Detailed here is one T cell receptor beta chain. Its antigen target is currently unknown. No per-base quality is available; no much larger clone lies one base away. The CDR3 numbers 14 residues from cysteine through phenylalanine. Here the CDR3 DNA is all that survives: 42 bases in frame from base 1. The germline V gene supplies CDR1 MNHEY and CDR2 SVGAGI. The V end loses 3 bases and the J end loses 2 bases, and a stretch of 11 bases separates them. Library preparation was by the immunoSEQ multiplex PCR assay. TCRdb re-hosts the immuneACCESS table, in-frame sequences only. Its copies lack some clones; in the studies checked, an unresolved V gene accounts for under half of them, and the cause for the rest is not known. The sample contains some 64,000 clones, 92% of them found a single time. Around 2.3% of the sample is in the top ten clones. The source of the sample is a study of T cell changes during pregnancy in multiple sclerosis (dated by TCRdb to between 2019 and 2020). Some background on the complete study: In women with multiple sclerosis, the researchers looked at how the T cell repertoire shifted as pregnancy progressed.

The receptor chain draws on TRBV6-5 and TRBJ2-7; TRBD2 is perhaps the D gene, given 7 matching bases. The specimen comprised peripheral blood, sampled in the first trimester of pregnancy. The source of this sequence is a female donor with multiple sclerosis, enrolled in a pregnancy study. The nucleotide sequence is TGTGCCAGCAGTTATGGGGGGGCGACCTACGAGCAGTACTTC. Its amino acids are CASSYGGATYEQYF.